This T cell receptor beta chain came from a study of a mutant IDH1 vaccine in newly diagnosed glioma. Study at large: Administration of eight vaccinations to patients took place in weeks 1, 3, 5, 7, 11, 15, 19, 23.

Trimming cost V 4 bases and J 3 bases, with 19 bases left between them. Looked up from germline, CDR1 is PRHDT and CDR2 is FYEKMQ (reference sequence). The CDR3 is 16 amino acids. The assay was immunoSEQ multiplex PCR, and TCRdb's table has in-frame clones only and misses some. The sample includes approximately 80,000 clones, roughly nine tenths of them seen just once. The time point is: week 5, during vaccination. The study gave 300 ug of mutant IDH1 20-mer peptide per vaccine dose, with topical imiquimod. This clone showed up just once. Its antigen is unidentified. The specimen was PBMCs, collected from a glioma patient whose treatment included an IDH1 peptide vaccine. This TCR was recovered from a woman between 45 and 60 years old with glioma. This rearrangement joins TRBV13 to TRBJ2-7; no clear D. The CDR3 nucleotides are TGTGCCAGCAGCTCTACGACACTGCCCCTTAACTACGAGCAGTACTTC. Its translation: CASSSTTLPLNYEQYF.